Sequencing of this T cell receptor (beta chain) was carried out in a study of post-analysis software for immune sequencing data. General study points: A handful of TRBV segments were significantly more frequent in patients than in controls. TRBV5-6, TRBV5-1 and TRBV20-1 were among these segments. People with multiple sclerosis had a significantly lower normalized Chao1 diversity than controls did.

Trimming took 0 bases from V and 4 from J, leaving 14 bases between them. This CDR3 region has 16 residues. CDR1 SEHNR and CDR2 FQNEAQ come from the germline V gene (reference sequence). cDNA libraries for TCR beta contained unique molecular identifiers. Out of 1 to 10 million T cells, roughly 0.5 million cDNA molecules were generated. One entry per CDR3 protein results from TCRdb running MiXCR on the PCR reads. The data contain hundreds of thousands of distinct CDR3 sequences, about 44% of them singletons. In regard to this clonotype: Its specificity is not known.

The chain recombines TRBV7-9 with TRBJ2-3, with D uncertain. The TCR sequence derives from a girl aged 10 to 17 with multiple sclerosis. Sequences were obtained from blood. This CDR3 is CASSLAVASRADTQYF. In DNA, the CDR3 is TGTGCCAGCAGCTTAGCGGTTGCCAGCCGGGCAGATACGCAGTATTTT. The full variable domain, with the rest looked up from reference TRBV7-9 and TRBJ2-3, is DTGVSQNPRHKITKRGQNVTFRCDPISEHNRLYWYRQTLGQGPEFLTYFQNEAQLEKSRLLSDRFSAERPKGSFSTLEIQRTEQGDSAMYLCASSLAVASRADTQYFGPGTRLTVL.